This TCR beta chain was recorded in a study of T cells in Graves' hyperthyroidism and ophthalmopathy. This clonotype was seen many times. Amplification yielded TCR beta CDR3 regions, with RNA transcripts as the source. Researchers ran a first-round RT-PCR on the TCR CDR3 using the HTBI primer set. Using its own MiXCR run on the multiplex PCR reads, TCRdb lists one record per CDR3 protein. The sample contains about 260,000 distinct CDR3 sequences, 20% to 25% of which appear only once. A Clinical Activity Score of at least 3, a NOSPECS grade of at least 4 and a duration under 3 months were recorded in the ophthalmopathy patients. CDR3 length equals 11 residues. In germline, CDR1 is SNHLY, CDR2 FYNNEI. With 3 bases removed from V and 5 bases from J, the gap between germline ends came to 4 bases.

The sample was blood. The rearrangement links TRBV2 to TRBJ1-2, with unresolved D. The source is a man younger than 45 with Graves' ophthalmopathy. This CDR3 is CASSERYGYTF. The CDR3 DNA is TGTGCCAGCAGTGAGAGATATGGCTACACCTTC.